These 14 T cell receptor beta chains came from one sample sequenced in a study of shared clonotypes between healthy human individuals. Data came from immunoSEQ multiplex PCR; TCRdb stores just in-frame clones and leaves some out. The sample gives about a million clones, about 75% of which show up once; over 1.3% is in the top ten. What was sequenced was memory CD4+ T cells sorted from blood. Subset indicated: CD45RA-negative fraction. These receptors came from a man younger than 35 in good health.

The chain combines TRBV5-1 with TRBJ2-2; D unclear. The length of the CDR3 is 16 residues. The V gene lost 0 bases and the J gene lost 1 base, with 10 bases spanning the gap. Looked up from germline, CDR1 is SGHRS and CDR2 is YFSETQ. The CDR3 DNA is TGCGCCAGCAGCTTGGATCCAAACCTGAACACCGGGGAGCTGTTTTTT. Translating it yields CASSLDPNLNTGELFF.

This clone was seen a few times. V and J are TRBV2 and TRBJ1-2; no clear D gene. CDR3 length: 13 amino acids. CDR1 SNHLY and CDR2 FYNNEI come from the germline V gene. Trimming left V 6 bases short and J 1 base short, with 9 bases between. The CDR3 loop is CASRNDGNYGYTF. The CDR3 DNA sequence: TGTGCCAGCAGAAACGACGGTAACTATGGCTACACCTTC.

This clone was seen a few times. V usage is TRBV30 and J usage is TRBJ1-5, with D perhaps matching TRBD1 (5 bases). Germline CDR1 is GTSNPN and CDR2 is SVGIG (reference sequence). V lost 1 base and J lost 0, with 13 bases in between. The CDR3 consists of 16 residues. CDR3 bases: TGTGCCTGGAGTGCCTTGACAGAAACTAGCAATCAGCCCCAGCATTTT. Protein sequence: CAWSALTETSNQPQHF.

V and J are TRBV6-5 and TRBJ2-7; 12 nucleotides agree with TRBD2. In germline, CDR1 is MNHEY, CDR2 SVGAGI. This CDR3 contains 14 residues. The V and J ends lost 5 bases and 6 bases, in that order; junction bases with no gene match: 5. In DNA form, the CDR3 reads TGTGCCAGCAGTCGACTAGCGGGAGTTCCCGAGCAGTACTTC. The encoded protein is CASSRLAGVPEQYF.

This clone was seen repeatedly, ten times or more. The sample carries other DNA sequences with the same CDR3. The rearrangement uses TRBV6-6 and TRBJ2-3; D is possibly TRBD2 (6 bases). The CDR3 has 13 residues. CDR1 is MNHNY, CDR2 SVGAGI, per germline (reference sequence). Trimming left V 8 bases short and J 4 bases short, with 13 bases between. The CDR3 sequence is CASRGGGADTQYF. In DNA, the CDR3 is TGTGCCAGCCGTGGAGGAGGGGCAGATACGCAGTATTTT.

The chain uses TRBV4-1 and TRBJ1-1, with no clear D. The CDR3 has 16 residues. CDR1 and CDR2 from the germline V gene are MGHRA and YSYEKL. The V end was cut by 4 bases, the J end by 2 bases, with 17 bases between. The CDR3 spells CASSRIPGSANTEAFF. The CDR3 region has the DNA TGCGCCAGCAGCCGGATCCCCGGGTCAGCTAACACTGAAGCTTTCTTT.

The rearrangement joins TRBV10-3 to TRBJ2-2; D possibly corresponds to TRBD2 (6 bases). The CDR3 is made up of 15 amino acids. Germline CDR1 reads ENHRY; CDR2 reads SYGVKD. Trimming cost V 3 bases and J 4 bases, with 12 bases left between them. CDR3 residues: CAISEGGTGTGELFF. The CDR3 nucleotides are TGTGCCATCAGTGAAGGAGGGACGGGCACCGGGGAGCTGTTTTTT.

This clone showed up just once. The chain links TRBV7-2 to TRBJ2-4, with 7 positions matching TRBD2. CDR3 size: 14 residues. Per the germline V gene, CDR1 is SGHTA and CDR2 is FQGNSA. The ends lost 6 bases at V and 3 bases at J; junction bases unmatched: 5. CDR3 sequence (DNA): TGTGCCAGCAGGCCCGGGGGGAGCAAAAACATTCAGTACTTC. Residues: CASRPGGSKNIQYF.

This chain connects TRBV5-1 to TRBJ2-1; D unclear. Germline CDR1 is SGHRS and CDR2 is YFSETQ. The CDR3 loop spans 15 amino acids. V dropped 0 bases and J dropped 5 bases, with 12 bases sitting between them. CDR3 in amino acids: CASSLAGSGHNEQFF. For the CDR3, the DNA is TGCGCCAGCAGCTTGGCCGGCAGTGGCCACAATGAGCAGTTCTTC.

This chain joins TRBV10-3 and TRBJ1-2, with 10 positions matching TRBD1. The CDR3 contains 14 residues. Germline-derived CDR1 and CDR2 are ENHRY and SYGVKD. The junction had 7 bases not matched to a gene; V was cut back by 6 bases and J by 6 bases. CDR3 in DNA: TGTGCCATCAGCGGGGACAGGGGTCGTGATGGCTACACCTTC. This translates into CAISGDRGRDGYTF.

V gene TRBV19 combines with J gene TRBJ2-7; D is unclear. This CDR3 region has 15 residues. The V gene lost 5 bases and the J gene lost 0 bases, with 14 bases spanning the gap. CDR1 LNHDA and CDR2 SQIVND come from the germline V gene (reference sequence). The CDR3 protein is CASSVGRKSSYEQYF. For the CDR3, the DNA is TGTGCCAGTAGTGTGGGCAGAAAAAGCTCCTACGAGCAGTACTTC.

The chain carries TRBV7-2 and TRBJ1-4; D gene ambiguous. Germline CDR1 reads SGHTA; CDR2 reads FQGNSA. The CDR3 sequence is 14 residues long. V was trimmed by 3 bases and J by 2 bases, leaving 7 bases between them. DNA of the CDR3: TGTGCCAGCAGCTTGCTCAGGACTAATGAAAAACTGTTTTTT. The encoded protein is CASSLLRTNEKLFF.

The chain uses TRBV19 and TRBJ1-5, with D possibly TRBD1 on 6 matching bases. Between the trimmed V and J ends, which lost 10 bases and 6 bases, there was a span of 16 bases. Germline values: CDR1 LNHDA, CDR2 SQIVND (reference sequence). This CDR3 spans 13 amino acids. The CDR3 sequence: CATSPGVGQPQHF. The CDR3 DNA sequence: TGTGCCACCTCACCAGGGGTAGGTCAGCCCCAGCATTTT.

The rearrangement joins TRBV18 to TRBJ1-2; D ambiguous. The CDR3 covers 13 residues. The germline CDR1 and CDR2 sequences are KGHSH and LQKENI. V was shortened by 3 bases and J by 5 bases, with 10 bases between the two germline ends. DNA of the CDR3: TGTGCCAGCTCACCGCCCGGGAGGTATGGCTACACCTTC. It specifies CASSPPGRYGYTF.